The sequence of this TCR beta chain was determined in a study of cytomegalovirus exposure and HLA in healthy donors. On the study more broadly: Within an early data release were 80 million to 90 million unique TCRs drawn from HLA-typed donors.

Primers included in the PCR were 60 Vbeta and 13 Jbeta primers. Libraries were prepared by immunoSEQ multiplex PCR; TCRdb keeps only in-frame clonotypes and omits some of them. The table has approximately 140,000 clones, about three fifths seen once. Study findings and constraints: A highly shared variant cluster was judged a likely technical artifact. Cytomegalovirus association was assigned to some 160 TCR beta chains. Earlier results showed most TCR beta V segments being productive about 90% or about 30% of the time.

Trimming took 5 bases from V and 0 from J, leaving 8 bases between them. This CDR3 contains 14 residues. CDR1 and CDR2 from the germline V gene are SGHVS and FNYEAQ. About this clone itself: As yet, its antigen is unknown.

This receptor was identified in an older woman in good health and CMV-seropositive. The sequencing sample was made of PBMCs. This chain uses TRBV7-6 with TRBJ1-3, with a weak D call TRBD1 (5 bases). This CDR3 is CASSPTVSGNTIYF. In DNA, the CDR3 is TGTGCCAGCAGCCCGACAGTCTCTGGAAACACCATATATTTT.